The 4 T cell receptor beta chains in this list originate from one sample, sequenced in a study of blood T cells in healthy people across ages (dated by TCRdb to the mid-2010s). Receptor libraries were prepared by 5' RACE. TCRdb shows the sequencer as Illumina HiSeq 2500. A second PCR of roughly 7 to 12 cycles was run with a J-beta primer mix and a sample-barcoded 5' primer. Through fastp at Q25 and MiXCR, TCRdb rebuilt clones from the public reads, retaining in-frame beta chains. For every CDR3 protein sequence, its rows merge into one entry that carries the most common genes and DNA. Within this sample are hundreds of thousands of distinct CDR3 sequences, with more than 25% of them counted one time only. The top ten hold approximately 15% of the sample. The material sequenced was blood. The receptor set was obtained from a woman of 80 years or more in good health.

V is TRBV7-2 and J is TRBJ2-5; tentative D call: TRBD2 (6 bases). The V end lost 1 base, the J end lost 5 bases, and 14 bases lay between the germline ends. The CDR3 has 15 residues. CDR1 SGHTA and CDR2 FQGNSA come from the germline V gene. In nucleotides, the CDR3 is TGTGCCAGCAGCTTAGTAGGCGGGACTTATGAGACCCAGTACTTC. It translates to CASSLVGGTYETQYF. The full variable domain, in which reference TRBV7-2 and TRBJ2-5 provide the parts outside the CDR3, is GAGVSQSPSNKVTEKGKDVELRCDPISGHTALYWYRQSLGQGLEFLIYFQGNSAPDKSGLPSDRFSAERTGGSVSTLTIQRTQQEDSAVYLCASSLVGGTYETQYFGPGTRLLVL.

The genes are TRBV7-7 and TRBJ2-1; D remains unclear. The CDR3 covers 13 residues. The germline V gene has CDR1 SSHAT and CDR2 FNYEAQ (reference sequence). V was trimmed by 1 base and J by 10 bases, leaving 11 bases between them. The CDR3 DNA reads TGTGCCAGCAGCTTAGTGGTGGGTCGGGAGCAGTTCTTC. Its protein product is CASSLVVGREQFF.

A few counts support this clonotype. A much larger clone sits a single nucleotide away, making a read error possible. The chain has TRBV11-2 and TRBJ2-1; the D is unclear. Near its end, the DNA agrees better with TRBJ2-7, so the J call may be wrong. The germline V gene encodes CDR1 SGHAT and CDR2 FQNNGV. The CDR3 sequence is 16 residues long. CDR3 amino acids: CASSLRLGPSYNEQYF. The CDR3 DNA is TGTGCCAGCAGCTTAAGGCTGGGCCCCTCCTACAATGAGCAGTACTTC.

The J gene is TRBJ2-3, the V gene TRBV20-1, with TRBD2 matching 8 bases. The CDR3 length is 12 residues. Germline lookup yields CDR1 DFQATT and CDR2 SNEGSKA (reference sequence). CDR3 nucleotide sequence: TGCACAGGCGTTAGCGGGAAGGATACGCAGTATTTT. It is translated as CTGVSGKDTQYF.